The rows below give T cell receptor beta chains drawn from one sample of a study of blood T cell repertoires in COVID-19. Data came from immunoSEQ multiplex PCR; TCRdb stores just in-frame clones and leaves some out. The data contain about 190,000 clones, 65% to 85% of them singletons. Sequencing input: PBMCs or T cells enriched from blood (not recorded which). These receptors were obtained from a woman in her thirties who had recovered from COVID-19. Both conserved end residues are part of each CDR3. Each record gives: clone size, V gene, D gene, J gene, CDR3 DNA, CDR3 protein. The D gene is left open where the match is weak. Rows may omit the clone size; those that give it use once, few, many or a size class.

clone size: .; V gene: TRBV7-8; D gene: .; J gene: TRBJ1-2; CDR3 DNA: TGTGCCAGCAGCTCCCGCGGGTTCGAAGTCTATGGCTACACCTTC; CDR3 protein: CASSSRGFEVYGYTF
clone size: .; V gene: TRBV5-5; D gene: TRBD1; J gene: TRBJ1-1; CDR3 DNA: TGTGCCAGCAGCCGAACAACAGGGGCCCTTGCGGACACTGAAGCTTTCTTT; CDR3 protein: CASSRTTGALADTEAFF
clone size: .; V gene: TRBV6-5; D gene: TRBD1; J gene: TRBJ1-5; CDR3 DNA: TGTGCCAGCAAACAACAGGGGGCGGGTCAGCCCCAGCATTTT; CDR3 protein: CASKQQGAGQPQHF
clone size: .; V gene: TRBV28; D gene: .; J gene: TRBJ1-2; CDR3 DNA: TGTGCCAGCGTTGCTGACAGGTCCAGGGACTATGGCTACACCTTC; CDR3 protein: CASVADRSRDYGYTF
clone size: .; V gene: TRBV19; D gene: .; J gene: TRBJ2-1; CDR3 DNA: TGTGCCAGTAGTGACCAACAGGGGGGGACCTACAATGAGCAGTTCTTC; CDR3 protein: CASSDQQGGTYNEQFF
clone size: .; V gene: TRBV5-5; D gene: TRBD2; J gene: TRBJ2-7; CDR3 DNA: TGTGCCAGCACCCGGGGACTAGCGGCGAACTACGAGCAGTACTTC; CDR3 protein: CASTRGLAANYEQYF
clone size: .; V gene: TRBV5-1; D gene: .; J gene: TRBJ1-1; CDR3 DNA: TGCGCCAGCAGCTCCGGACAGCCGTTCATGAACACTGAAGCTTTCTTT; CDR3 protein: CASSSGQPFMNTEAFF
clone size: once; V gene: TRBV18; D gene: TRBD2; J gene: TRBJ2-1; CDR3 DNA: TGTGCCAGCTCACCACCGGGGGTGACTAGCGGGAGAGACAATGAGCAGTTCTTC; CDR3 protein: CASSPPGVTSGRDNEQFF
clone size: .; V gene: TRBV24-1; D gene: TRBD2; J gene: TRBJ2-1; CDR3 DNA: TGTGCCACCAGTGTCGGTAGCGGGAGGGGGGATGAGCAGTTCTTC; CDR3 protein: CATSVGSGRGDEQFF
clone size: .; V gene: TRBV19; D gene: .; J gene: TRBJ1-5; CDR3 DNA: TGTGCCAGTAGTATAGTAACATCCCGTAGCAATCAGCCCCAGCATTTT; CDR3 protein: CASSIVTSRSNQPQHF
clone size: .; V gene: TRBV5-1; D gene: .; J gene: TRBJ2-5; CDR3 DNA: TGCGCCAGCAGCTTAAGAGGGATCGGAGAGACCCAGTACTTC; CDR3 protein: CASSLRGIGETQYF
clone size: .; V gene: TRBV11-2; D gene: .; J gene: TRBJ2-3; CDR3 DNA: TGTGCCAGCACCTGGGGGGAGAGGAACACAGATACGCAGTATTTT; CDR3 protein: CASTWGERNTDTQYF
clone size: .; V gene: TRBV28; D gene: TRBD1; J gene: TRBJ1-2; CDR3 DNA: TGTGCCAGCAGTTTATGGCGCAGGGCAGGGGGGGGCTACACCTTC; CDR3 protein: CASSLWRRAGGGYTF
clone size: .; V gene: TRBV2; D gene: TRBD2; J gene: TRBJ2-1; CDR3 DNA: TGTGCCAGCAACGGCGGGAGGGCCTGGAATGAGCAGTTCTTC; CDR3 protein: CASNGGRAWNEQFF
clone size: once; V gene: TRBV5-1; D gene: .; J gene: TRBJ1-1; CDR3 DNA: TGCGCCAGCAGCCCATCAACAGGGAGTCCGACTGAAGCTTTCTTT; CDR3 protein: CASSPSTGSPTEAFF
clone size: few; V gene: TRBV28; D gene: .; J gene: TRBJ1-2; CDR3 DNA: TGTGCCAGCAGTGAGCCTAGACCGATGCCGTATGGCTACACCTTC; CDR3 protein: CASSEPRPMPYGYTF
clone size: .; V gene: TRBV29-1; D gene: TRBD2; J gene: TRBJ2-5; CDR3 DNA: TGCAGCGTTGGTGGACTAGCGGGAGCGGGGGAGACCCAGTACTTC; CDR3 protein: CSVGGLAGAGETQYF
clone size: .; V gene: TRBV2; D gene: TRBD1; J gene: TRBJ1-5; CDR3 DNA: TGTGCCAGCATTCGGGACAGTAATCAGCCCCAGCATTTT; CDR3 protein: CASIRDSNQPQHF
clone size: .; V gene: TRBV27; D gene: TRBD1; J gene: TRBJ2-1; CDR3 DNA: TGTGCCAGCAGTATCTCCGGGACAGGGGGTGAGCAGTTCTTC; CDR3 protein: CASSISGTGGEQFF
clone size: .; V gene: TRBV11-1; D gene: .; J gene: TRBJ2-3; CDR3 DNA: TGTGCCAGCAGCTTATGGGACAATAACCGGGCGGATACGCAGTATTTT; CDR3 protein: CASSLWDNNRADTQYF
clone size: once; V gene: TRBV7-3; D gene: TRBD2; J gene: TRBJ2-1; CDR3 DNA: TGTGCCAGCAGCTTAGCGGTAGCGGGCGGCTCCTACAATGAGCAGTTCTTC; CDR3 protein: CASSLAVAGGSYNEQFF
clone size: .; V gene: TRBV2; D gene: .; J gene: TRBJ1-3; CDR3 DNA: TGTGCCAGCAGGGGCTCCTCTGGAAACACCATATATTTT; CDR3 protein: CASRGSSGNTIYF
clone size: .; V gene: TRBV6-6; D gene: .; J gene: TRBJ2-7; CDR3 DNA: TGTGCCAGCAGTTCATTGCGGGTCCCCCCCTACGAGCAGTACTTC; CDR3 protein: CASSSLRVPPYEQYF
clone size: .; V gene: TRBV19; D gene: TRBD1; J gene: TRBJ1-1; CDR3 DNA: TGTGCCAGTAGTATCTCCGGGACAGGTGCTGAAGCTTTCTTT; CDR3 protein: CASSISGTGAEAFF
clone size: .; V gene: TRBV6-4; D gene: TRBD1; J gene: TRBJ1-2; CDR3 DNA: TGTGCCAGCAGTGACGTGACAGGGTCGGGCGGCTACACCTTC; CDR3 protein: CASSDVTGSGGYTF
clone size: .; V gene: TRBV4-1; D gene: TRBD1; J gene: TRBJ1-2; CDR3 DNA: TGCGCCAGCAGCCCTACGATCAGGGACAGTGGAGCATATGGCTACACCTTC; CDR3 protein: CASSPTIRDSGAYGYTF
clone size: .; V gene: TRBV19; D gene: .; J gene: TRBJ2-2; CDR3 DNA: TGTGCCAGTAGTATTCGCGGTACCACCGGGGAGCTGTTTTTT; CDR3 protein: CASSIRGTTGELFF
clone size: once; V gene: TRBV6-5; D gene: TRBD1; J gene: TRBJ1-2; CDR3 DNA: TGTGCCAGCGGGACAGGCCGAAACTATGGCTACACCTTC; CDR3 protein: CASGTGRNYGYTF
clone size: .; V gene: TRBV3-1/TRBV3-2; D gene: .; J gene: TRBJ1-1; CDR3 DNA: TGTGCCAGCAGCAAGCAGAACACTGAAGCTTTCTTT; CDR3 protein: CASSKQNTEAFF
clone size: .; V gene: TRBV19; D gene: TRBD2; J gene: TRBJ2-7; CDR3 DNA: TGTGCCAGTAGCCGTAGCGGGCCCGCCTACGAGCAGTACTTC; CDR3 protein: CASSRSGPAYEQYF
clone size: .; V gene: TRBV10-3; D gene: .; J gene: TRBJ1-3; CDR3 DNA: TGTGCCATCAGTGAGTCGCGGCGATACTCTGGAAACACCATATATTTT; CDR3 protein: CAISESRRYSGNTIYF
clone size: .; V gene: TRBV6-1; D gene: TRBD1; J gene: TRBJ1-5; CDR3 DNA: TGTGCCAGCAGTGAACTGACAGGGGGGAGTCAGCCCCAGCATTTT; CDR3 protein: CASSELTGGSQPQHF
clone size: .; V gene: TRBV28; D gene: TRBD1; J gene: TRBJ2-7; CDR3 DNA: TGTGCCAGCAGTTTTCCGGGACAGAAGATCGACGAGCAGTACTTC; CDR3 protein: CASSFPGQKIDEQYF
clone size: .; V gene: TRBV11-2; D gene: .; J gene: TRBJ1-2; CDR3 DNA: TGTGCCAGCAGCCCAACAGGGTATGGCTACACCTTC; CDR3 protein: CASSPTGYGYTF
clone size: .; V gene: TRBV18; D gene: .; J gene: TRBJ2-5; CDR3 DNA: TGTGCCAGCTCACCAGGAGGGCAGGAGACCCAGTACTTC; CDR3 protein: CASSPGGQETQYF
clone size: .; V gene: TRBV5-1; D gene: TRBD1; J gene: TRBJ1-4; CDR3 DNA: TGCGCCAGCAGCAAGATCGACAGGGGAGGAGGTGAAAAACTGTTTTTT; CDR3 protein: CASSKIDRGGGEKLFF
clone size: .; V gene: TRBV5-1; D gene: TRBD2; J gene: TRBJ2-5; CDR3 DNA: TGCGCCAGCAGCCTTGAGGGAGGGAAAGAGACCCAGTACTTC; CDR3 protein: CASSLEGGKETQYF
clone size: .; V gene: TRBV20-1; D gene: TRBD1; J gene: TRBJ1-5; CDR3 DNA: TGCAGTGCTAGTTCCTCTTCTTTAGGACAGGGGAATCAGCCCCAGCATTTT; CDR3 protein: CSASSSSLGQGNQPQHF
clone size: .; V gene: TRBV27; D gene: TRBD1; J gene: TRBJ1-5; CDR3 DNA: TGTGCCAGCAGCTTCACAGGGGGCAGACAGCCCCAGCATTTT; CDR3 protein: CASSFTGGRQPQHF
clone size: .; V gene: TRBV15; D gene: TRBD1; J gene: TRBJ2-7; CDR3 DNA: TGTGCCACCAGGGCAACAGGGGCCTACGAGCAGTACTTC; CDR3 protein: CATRATGAYEQYF